The T cell receptor (beta chain) under discussion was sequenced for a study of T cells in Graves' hyperthyroidism and ophthalmopathy. The germline gives CDR1 SGHAT, CDR2 FQNNGV. J lost 5 bases, V lost 2 bases, and 11 bases had no gene match. The CDR3 is made up of 17 amino acids. This clonotype has at least ten counts. Amplified regions were TCR beta CDR3 sequences from RNA transcripts. The HTBI set primed first-round TCR CDR3 RT-PCR. MiXCR, applied by TCRdb to the multiplex PCR reads, yields one record per CDR3 protein. The table has almost 500,000 distinct CDR3 sequences, around a fifth seen once. Source material: blood. The sequence came from a woman in her 70s with Graves' ophthalmopathy. The chain employs TRBV11-2 and TRBJ2-3, with TRBD1 matching over 9 bases. CDR3 residues: CASSLLGTGRGGDTQYF. The CDR3, as DNA: TGTGCCAGCAGCTTATTAGGGACAGGGCGTGGAGGAGATACGCAGTATTTT. Full variable domain (rest looked up from reference TRBV11-2 and TRBJ2-3): EAGVAQSPRYKIIEKRQSVAFWCNPISGHATLYWYQQILGQGPKLLIQFQNNGVVDDSQLPKDRFSAERLKGVDSTLKIQPAKLEDSAVYLCASSLLGTGRGGDTQYFGPGTRLTVL.